The 30 T cell receptor beta chains below come from one sample, sequenced in a study of early T cells in non-severe SARS-CoV-2 infection. One entry per CDR3 protein, called by TCRdb with MiXCR from the 5' RACE reads. The sample contains over 50,000 distinct CDR3 sequences, 6.5% to 9% of which appear only once. The sample was whole blood. Receptors originate from an adult who was a healthcare worker with PCR-confirmed SARS-CoV-2 infection or an uninfected control (not recorded which).

The genes are TRBV5-5 and TRBJ2-2; weak D call: TRBD2 (7 bases). Per germline, CDR1 SGHKS and CDR2 YYEKEE (reference sequence). There are 15 residues in the CDR3. The V end lost 2 bases, the J end lost 0 bases, and 8 bases lay between the germline ends. CDR3 nucleotides: TGTGCCAGCAGCTTAGGGGGGGCGAACACCGGGGAGCTGTTTTTT. Amino acid sequence: CASSLGGANTGELFF. The complete variable domain, with remaining parts taken from reference TRBV5-5 and TRBJ2-2, reads DAGVTQSPTHLIKTRGQQVTLRCSPISGHKSVSWYQQVLGQGPQFIFQYYEKEERGRGNFPDRFSARQFPNYSSELNVNALLLGDSALYLCASSLGGANTGELFFGEGSRLTVL.

This sequence joins TRBV5-5 and TRBJ2-5, with TRBD1 identical over 10 bases. Trimming took 3 bases from V and 6 from J; bases not matched to a gene: 11. Germline lookup yields CDR1 SGHKS and CDR2 YYEKEE (reference sequence). The CDR3 loop spans 16 amino acids. CDR3 loop: CASSWETGGVKQTQYF. CDR3 coding DNA: TGTGCCAGCAGCTGGGAGACAGGGGGCGTAAAGCAGACCCAGTACTTC.

This clonotype showed up many times. The rearrangement uses TRBV6-4 and TRBJ2-3, with unresolved D. With 4 bases removed from V and 1 base from J, the gap between germline ends came to 9 bases. Germline assignment: CDR1 MRHNA and CDR2 SNTAGT. The CDR3 is made up of 14 amino acids. In DNA form, the CDR3 reads TGTGCCAGCAGTGCTGGGCAAGGCACAGATACGCAGTATTTT. Residues: CASSAGQGTDTQYF.

This clonotype has ten or more counts. V and J are TRBV6-6 and TRBJ2-6; the D is unclear. From germline, CDR1 is MNHNY and CDR2 SVGAGI (reference sequence). Trimming stripped 4 bases from V and 0 bases from J, with 7 bases between. This CDR3 region has 15 residues. CDR3: CASSSHSSGANVLTF. The DNA of the CDR3 is TGTGCCAGCAGTTCGCACAGCTCTGGGGCCAACGTCCTGACTTTC.

The CDR3: CAWISRGLTQYF. The CDR3 DNA reads TGTGCCTGGATATCCAGGGGATTGACCCAGTACTTC. The chain is built from TRBV30 and TRBJ2-5; maybe TRBD1 (6 bases). The CDR3 has 12 residues. V lost 4 bases, J lost 7 bases, and 13 bases lay in between. Germline values: CDR1 GTSNPN, CDR2 SVGIG (reference sequence).

The count of this clonotype is one. Given a much more abundant clone one base away, this may be a read error. The chain recombines TRBV20-1 with TRBJ2-4; D call uncertain. V lost 6 bases, J lost 0 bases, and 9 bases lay in between. Germline V gives CDR1 DFQATT, CDR2 SNEGSKA (reference sequence). The CDR3 loop spans 13 amino acids. This CDR3 is CSAGFPAKNIQYF. The CDR3 DNA reads TGCAGTGCGGGATTTCCAGCCAAAAACATTCAGTACTTC.

The V call is TRBV7-2, the J call TRBJ1-3, with D possibly matching TRBD1 (5 bases). The CDR3 runs 17 residues. Germline CDR1 and CDR2: SGHTA and FQGNSA. Between the trimmed V and J ends, which lost 2 bases and 0 bases, there was a span of 14 bases. CDR3: CASSLTRGLISGNTIYF. The CDR3, as DNA: TGTGCCAGCAGCTTAACGAGGGGATTAATCTCTGGAAACACCATATATTTT.

The table lists this clonotype with many counts. The rearrangement links TRBV28 to TRBJ2-1, with D unresolved. With 5 bases removed from V and 7 bases from J, the gap between germline ends came to 12 bases. The CDR3 length is 13 residues. Per germline, CDR1 MDHEN and CDR2 SYDVKM. CDR3 residues: CASSAPMRNEQFF. The DNA for the CDR3 is TGTGCCAGCAGTGCCCCGATGCGGAATGAGCAGTTCTTC.

This clonotype was found many times. The chain uses TRBV24-1 and TRBJ2-2; 8 bases map to TRBD1. Looked up from germline, CDR1 is KGHDR and CDR2 is SFDVKD. The CDR3 is 16 amino acids. Trimming at V came to 2 bases and at J to 5 bases, leaving 6 bases not matched to a gene. CDR3 coding DNA: TGTGCCACCAGTGATTACCAGGGGGCGCGTACCGGGGAGCTGTTTTTT. The encoded protein is CATSDYQGARTGELFF.

This clonotype came up a few times. The V call is TRBV7-2, the J call TRBJ2-7; 14 nucleotides match TRBD2. Germline V CDR1 and CDR2: SGHTA, FQGNSA. V lost 1 base, J lost 3 bases, and 5 bases stayed unmatched. The CDR3 consists of 17 residues. CDR3 in DNA: TGTGCCAGCAGCTTAGGGGGACTAGCGGGAGAAGTCTACGAGCAGTACTTC. Its protein product is CASSLGGLAGEVYEQYF.

This clonotype was seen many times. The chain carries TRBV3-1 and TRBJ2-7; D is ambiguous. This CDR3 is built from 15 residues. Germline V gives CDR1 LGHDT, CDR2 YNNKEL (reference sequence). The V gene lost 5 bases and the J gene lost 6 bases, with 20 bases spanning the gap. The CDR3 protein is CASSSSGLRTLEQYF. The DNA for the CDR3 is TGTGCCAGCAGCTCATCGGGCCTTAGGACCCTCGAGCAGTACTTC.

This clonotype showed up many times. The gene calls are TRBV5-4 and TRBJ1-3, with D possibly matching TRBD1 (6 bases). The CDR3 has 14 amino acids. Germline CDR1 and CDR2: SGHNT and YYREEE (reference sequence). V was cut by 0 bases and J by 8 bases, with 12 bases left in between. DNA of the CDR3: TGTGCCAGCAGCTTGGTTGGACAGTGGGACACCATATATTTT. It translates to CASSLVGQWDTIYF.

In this sample, this clonotype turned up a few times. The J gene is TRBJ2-7, the V gene TRBV19; the match to TRBD2 covers 7 bases. From germline, CDR1 is LNHDA and CDR2 SQIVND (reference sequence). The CDR3 covers 13 residues. V lost 3 bases, J lost 4 bases, and 3 bases stayed unmatched. The CDR3 region is CASSMNGRYEQYF. The CDR3 DNA follows: TGTGCCAGTAGTATGAACGGGAGGTACGAGCAGTACTTC.

V gene TRBV29-1 combines with J gene TRBJ2-5; 11 bases align to TRBD2. The V gene's germline CDR1 is SQVTM and CDR2 ANQGSEA. The CDR3 spans 17 residues. The V gene end was trimmed by 4 bases and the J gene end by 4 bases; junction bases not matched to a gene: 14. CDR3 in DNA: TGCAGCGTTGCGGGCCGGACTAGCGGGCATCTAGGAGAGACCCAGTACTTC. Its translation is CSVAGRTSGHLGETQYF.

This clonotype was counted between two and nine times. J is TRBJ2-3 and V is TRBV29-1; possibly TRBD1 or TRBD2 for D (5 bases each). Trimming removed 1 base from V and 3 bases from J, with 11 bases in between. The CDR3 covers 14 residues. Per the germline V gene, CDR1 is SQVTM and CDR2 is ANQGSEA. The CDR3 coding sequence is TGCAGCGTTGAAGCTGGGGGTTGGACAGATACGCAGTATTTT. It translates to CSVEAGGWTDTQYF.

This clonotype was recorded many times. This chain joins TRBV4-1 and TRBJ2-7; 9 bases agree with TRBD2. Germline CDR1 MGHRA, CDR2 YSYEKL. This CDR3 contains 16 residues. V shed 1 base and J 0 bases; nucleotides not matched to a gene: 4. CDR3 loop: CASSQAAGGPSYEQYF. The CDR3 DNA reads TGCGCCAGCAGCCAAGCGGCGGGAGGGCCCTCCTACGAGCAGTACTTC.

This clonotype appeared a few times. The chain recombines TRBV7-2 with TRBJ2-3; a possible D gene is TRBD2 (6 bases). CDR3 length: 18 residues. The V end was cut by 5 bases, the J end by 0 bases, with 21 bases between. Germline V gene sequence: CDR1 SGHTA, CDR2 FQGNSA. In DNA form, the CDR3 reads TGTGCCAGCAGCCAGCGGCGGAGGGCCCAATCTAGCACAGATACGCAGTATTTT. It specifies CASSQRRRAQSSTDTQYF.

This clonotype was seen repeatedly, ten times or more. This sequence joins TRBV7-6 and TRBJ1-2; TRBD1 is a possible D gene (6 bases). This CDR3 is 14 amino acids long. The V end was cut by 2 bases, the J end by 0 bases, with 7 bases between. CDR1 and CDR2 (germline): SGHVS, FNYEAQ. CDR3 sequence: CASSLQGPNYGYTF. CDR3 bases: TGTGCCAGCAGCTTACAGGGGCCTAACTATGGCTACACCTTC.

This chain joins TRBV20-1 and TRBJ1-2; 9 bases line up with TRBD1. CDR3 length: 12 amino acids. Germline V gene data show CDR1 as DFQATT and CDR2 as SNEGSKA (reference sequence). J gave up 7 bases and V 5 bases, and 5 bases lay outside the gene matches. CDR3 DNA sequence: TGCAGTGCTTCACAGGGGGCGCTTGGCTACACCTTC. As protein: CSASQGALGYTF.

This clonotype was recorded many times. The chain couples TRBV12-3 or TRBV12-4 to TRBJ2-1; a possible D gene is TRBD1 (5 bases). Trimming left V 3 bases short and J 7 bases short, with 13 bases between. The CDR3 covers 14 residues. The CDR3 spells CASSFLQGRNEQFF. The DNA for the CDR3 is TGTGCCAGCAGTTTTCTGCAGGGTCGGAATGAGCAGTTCTTC.

This clonotype was counted a few times. V is TRBV20-1 and J is TRBJ2-3; tentative D call: TRBD2 (6 bases). The CDR3 is 15 residues long. V shed 3 bases and J shed 0 bases, with 13 bases lying between them. Germline lookup yields CDR1 DFQATT and CDR2 SNEGSKA (reference sequence). CDR3 residues: CSARRGEASTDTQYF. DNA of the CDR3: TGCAGTGCTAGGCGCGGGGAGGCTAGCACAGATACGCAGTATTTT.

There are many counts of this clonotype. The chain carries TRBV7-2 and TRBJ2-4; TRBD1 is a possible D gene (6 bases). This CDR3 contains 16 residues. Trimming left V 1 base short and J 1 base short, with 11 bases between. Germline CDR1 is SGHTA and CDR2 is FQGNSA. The CDR3 here is CASSLVSQGAKNIQYF. The CDR3 coding sequence is TGTGCCAGCAGCTTAGTCTCCCAGGGGGCCAAAAACATTCAGTACTTC.

This clonotype occurred many times. V is TRBV18 and J is TRBJ2-4; 7 bases line up with TRBD1. This CDR3 is built from 16 residues. V shed 5 bases and J 0 bases; nucleotides not matched to a gene: 7. Germline V gene sequence: CDR1 KGHSH, CDR2 LQKENI. DNA of the CDR3: TGTGCCAGCTCATCAGGGACAGAAATAGCCAAAAACATTCAGTACTTC. Amino acid sequence: CASSSGTEIAKNIQYF.

The rearrangement uses TRBV5-1 and TRBJ2-7, with D perhaps being TRBD1 or TRBD2 (5 bases each). Germline V gene lookup returns CDR1 SGHRS and CDR2 YFSETQ. V was cut by 1 base and J by 4 bases, with 12 bases left in between. CDR3 length: 14 amino acids. The CDR3, as DNA: TGCGCCAGCAGCTTGCGCAGGGCGGGTTACGAGCAGTACTTC. This encodes CASSLRRAGYEQYF.

V gene TRBV28 combines with J gene TRBJ1-1; 11 bases agree with TRBD1. V lost 4 bases to trimming and J lost 10 bases; unmatched junction nucleotides: 5. The CDR3 length is 13 residues. Germline CDR1 MDHEN, CDR2 SYDVKM. Here the CDR3 reads CASSWGTGGRAFF. The CDR3 nucleotides read TGTGCCAGCAGTTGGGGGACAGGGGGTAGAGCTTTCTTT.

This clonotype was seen only a few times. This chain links TRBV11-3 with TRBJ2-1; maybe TRBD1 (6 bases). V lost 6 bases to trimming and J lost 4 bases, with 16 bases between them. The CDR3 is made up of 15 amino acids. Germline loops: CDR1 SGHNT, CDR2 YENEEA. CDR3 nucleotide sequence: TGTGCCAGCAGTTCGGCAGGGGCAAATTACAATGAGCAGTTCTTC. Its protein product is CASSSAGANYNEQFF.

Ten or more counts support this clonotype. The CDR3 DNA follows: TGTGCCAGCAGCTCCGGGACTAGCGGGGGATTCACAGATACGCAGTATTTT. Translated, it gives CASSSGTSGGFTDTQYF. The V and J genes are TRBV4-2 and TRBJ2-3; the match to TRBD2 covers 14 bases. Losses at the gene ends were 5 bases for V and 2 bases for J; bases not matched to a gene: 6. Germline CDR1 reads LGHNA; CDR2 reads YNFKEQ. CDR3 length: 17 residues.

The sample holds a few counts of this clonotype. This chain uses TRBV28 with TRBJ2-7; tentative D call: TRBD2 (6 bases). V was clipped by 8 bases and J by 0 bases, with 11 bases between them. The length of the CDR3 is 13 residues. Germline V lookup: CDR1 MDHEN, CDR2 SYDVKM. The CDR3 DNA follows: TGTGCCAGCCCCCGGGGGAGCTCCTACGAGCAGTACTTC. It encodes CASPRGSSYEQYF.

This clonotype came up many times. This chain connects TRBV11-2 to TRBJ2-3; 7 bases are shared with TRBD2. The CDR3 loop spans 16 amino acids. V was clipped by 2 bases and J by 1 base; unmatched bases: 6. Per the germline V gene, CDR1 is SGHAT and CDR2 is FQNNGV. For the CDR3, the DNA is TGTGCCAGCAGCTTAAGACCTAGCGGCGGCACAGATACGCAGTATTTT. This codes for CASSLRPSGGTDTQYF.

The chain joins TRBV29-1 to TRBJ2-7; possibly TRBD1 for D (5 bases). The CDR3 is 14 residues long. V shed 6 bases and J shed 2 bases, with 17 bases lying between them. Germline CDR1 reads SQVTM; CDR2 reads ANQGSEA. The CDR3, as DNA: TGCAGCGTCGAAACGACAGATAGGACCTACGAGCAGTACTTC. Encoded protein: CSVETTDRTYEQYF.